The following is a T cell receptor beta chain sequence with its context. As yet, its antigen is unknown. Before the COVID-19 pandemic, during about 2011-2019, CD4+ T cells were taken from unexposed donors. After approximately 10 days of culture, CD4+ T cells were isolated. As cell numbers allowed, unexposed-donor CD4+ T cells faced SARS-CoV-2 S/N and four cold-coronavirus spikes. The source of the sample is a study of CD4 T cells in relation to SARS-CoV-2 and coronaviruses. Study as a whole: ViraFEST: approximately 10-day antigen culture of PBMCs, then TCR beta CDR3 sequencing.

Profiled with immunoSEQ multiplex PCR; TCRdb holds only in-frame clones, not every one. The sample has 20,000 to 30,000 clones, about 80% seen once; the top ten hold about 15%. The CDR3 consists of 11 residues. Trimming took off 5 bases at V and 9 bases at J, with 8 bases between the two ends. CDR1 LGHDT and CDR2 YNNKEL come from the germline V gene (reference sequence). The V call is TRBV3-1 (or the pseudogene TRBV3-2), the J call TRBJ2-1; D not resolved. The TCR sequence derives from a human donor in good health. Sequences were obtained from CD4+ T cells from PBMCs, cultured in vitro. The chain's CDR3 is CASSWEGEQFF. The DNA for the CDR3 is TGTGCCAGCAGCTGGGAAGGTGAGCAGTTCTTC.